The present T cell receptor beta chain was sequenced within a study of Ad26.COV2.S vaccination and SARS-CoV-2 variants. Points from the study as a whole: Spike-specific TCR breadth ran higher among vaccine recipients than placebo recipients. It was found that vaccine and placebo recipients had similar non-spike TCR breadth. A substantial breadth of spike-specific CD8+ and CD4+ T cell responses after vaccination has been reported. Possibly, TCR breadth and depth analyses underestimated total T cell responses.

Only in-frame clones appear in the TCRdb table, and some are missing; sequencing was by immunoSEQ multiplex PCR. This sample carries about 350,000 clones, approximately 90% of them seen once, and the ten largest clones take 3.9%. Note on this clone: Its antigen remains unidentified.

The CDR3 sequence is 16 residues long. With V trimmed by 0 bases and J by 9 bases, 10 bases remained unmatched. Germline V gene data show CDR1 as LGHNA and CDR2 as YSLEER. The receptor was derived from a human donor who had recovered from COVID-19. The chain carries TRBV4-3 and TRBJ2-7; 11 bases match TRBD1. The material sequenced was peripheral blood, taken after recovery from COVID-19. The CDR3 spells CASSQDRGQGGLGQYF. The DNA for the CDR3 is TGCGCCAGCAGCCAAGATAGGGGACAGGGGGGGCTCGGGCAGTACTTC.